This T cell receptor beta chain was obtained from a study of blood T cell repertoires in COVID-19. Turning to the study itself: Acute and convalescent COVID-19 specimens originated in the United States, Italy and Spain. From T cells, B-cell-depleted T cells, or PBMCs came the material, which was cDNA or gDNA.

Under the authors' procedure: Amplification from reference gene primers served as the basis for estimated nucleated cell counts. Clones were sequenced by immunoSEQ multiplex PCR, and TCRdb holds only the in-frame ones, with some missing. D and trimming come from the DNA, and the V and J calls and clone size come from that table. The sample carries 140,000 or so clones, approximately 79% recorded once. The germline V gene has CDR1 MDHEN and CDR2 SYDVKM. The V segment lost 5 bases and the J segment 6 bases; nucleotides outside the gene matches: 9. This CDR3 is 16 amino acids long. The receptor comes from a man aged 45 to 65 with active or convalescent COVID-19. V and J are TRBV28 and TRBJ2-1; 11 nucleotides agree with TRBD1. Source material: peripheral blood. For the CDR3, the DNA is TGTGCCAGCAGTATGGCAGGGGGGACAGGGGGCAATGAGCAGTTCTTC. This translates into CASSMAGGTGGNEQFF.